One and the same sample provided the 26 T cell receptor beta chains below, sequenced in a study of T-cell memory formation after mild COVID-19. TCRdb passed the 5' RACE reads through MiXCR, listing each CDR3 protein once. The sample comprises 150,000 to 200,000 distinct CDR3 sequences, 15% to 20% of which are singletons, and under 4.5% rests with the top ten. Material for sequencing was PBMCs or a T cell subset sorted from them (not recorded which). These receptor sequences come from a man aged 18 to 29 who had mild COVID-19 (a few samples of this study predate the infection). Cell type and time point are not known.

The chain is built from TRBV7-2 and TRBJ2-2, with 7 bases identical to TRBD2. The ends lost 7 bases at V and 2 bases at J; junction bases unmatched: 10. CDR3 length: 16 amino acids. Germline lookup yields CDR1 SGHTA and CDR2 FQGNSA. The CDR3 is CASIRGVAANTGELFF. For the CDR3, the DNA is TGTGCCAGCATCCGGGGGGTAGCAGCAAACACCGGGGAGCTGTTTTTT.

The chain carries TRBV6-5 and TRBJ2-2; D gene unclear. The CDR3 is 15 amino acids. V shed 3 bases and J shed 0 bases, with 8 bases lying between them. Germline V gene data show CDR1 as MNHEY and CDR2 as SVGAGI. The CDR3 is CASSYRWANTGELFF. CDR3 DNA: TGTGCCAGCAGTTATAGGTGGGCGAACACCGGGGAGCTGTTTTTT.

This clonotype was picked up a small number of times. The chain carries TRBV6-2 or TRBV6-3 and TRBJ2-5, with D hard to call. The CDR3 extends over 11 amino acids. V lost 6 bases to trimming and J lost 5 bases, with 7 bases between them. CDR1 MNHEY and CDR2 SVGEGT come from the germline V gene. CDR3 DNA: TGTGCCAGCAGAACCGGGGAGACCCAGTACTTC. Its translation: CASRTGETQYF.

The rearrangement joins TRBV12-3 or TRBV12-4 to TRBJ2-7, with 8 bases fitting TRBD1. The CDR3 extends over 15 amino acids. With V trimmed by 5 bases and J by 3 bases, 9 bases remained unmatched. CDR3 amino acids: CASSPGQGALYEQYF. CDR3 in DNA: TGTGCCAGCAGTCCTGGACAGGGTGCTCTCTACGAGCAGTACTTC.

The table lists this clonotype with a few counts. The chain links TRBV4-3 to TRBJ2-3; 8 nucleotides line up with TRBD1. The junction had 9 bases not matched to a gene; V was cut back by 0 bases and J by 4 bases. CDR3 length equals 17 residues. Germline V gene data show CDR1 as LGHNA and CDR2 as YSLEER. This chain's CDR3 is CASSQDWSRGLADTQYF. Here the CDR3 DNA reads TGCGCCAGCAGCCAAGATTGGAGCAGGGGGCTTGCAGATACGCAGTATTTT.

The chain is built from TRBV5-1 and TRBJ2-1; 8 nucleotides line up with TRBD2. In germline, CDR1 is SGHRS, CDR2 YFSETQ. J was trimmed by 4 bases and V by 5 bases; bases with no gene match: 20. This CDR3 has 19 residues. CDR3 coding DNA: TGCGCCAGCAGGACGAACTCCTTCGGGAGCGGGGGACCGTACAATGAGCAGTTCTTC. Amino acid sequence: CASRTNSFGSGGPYNEQFF. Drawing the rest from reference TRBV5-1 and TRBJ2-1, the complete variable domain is KAGVTQTPRYLIKTRGQQVTLSCSPISGHRSVSWYQQTPGQGLQFLFEYFSETQRNKGNFPGRFSGRQFSNSRSEMNVSTLELGDSALYLCASRTNSFGSGGPYNEQFFGPGTRLTVL.

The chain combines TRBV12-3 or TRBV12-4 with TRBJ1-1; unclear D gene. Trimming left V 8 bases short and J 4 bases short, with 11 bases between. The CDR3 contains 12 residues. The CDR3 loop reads CASGGVGTEAFF. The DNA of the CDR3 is TGTGCCAGCGGCGGGGTTGGCACTGAAGCTTTCTTT.

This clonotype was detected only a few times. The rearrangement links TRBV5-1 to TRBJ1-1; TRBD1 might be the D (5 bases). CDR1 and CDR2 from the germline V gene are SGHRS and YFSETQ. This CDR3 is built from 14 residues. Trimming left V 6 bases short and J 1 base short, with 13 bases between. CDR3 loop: CASTQGDSNTEAFF. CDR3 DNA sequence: TGCGCCAGCACCCAAGGGGACTCGAACACTGAAGCTTTCTTT.

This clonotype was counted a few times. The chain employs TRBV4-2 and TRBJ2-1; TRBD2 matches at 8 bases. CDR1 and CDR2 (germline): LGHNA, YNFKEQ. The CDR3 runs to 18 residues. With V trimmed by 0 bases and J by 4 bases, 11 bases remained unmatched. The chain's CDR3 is CASSQDTRGAGGYNEQFF. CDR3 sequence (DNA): TGTGCCAGCAGCCAAGACACCAGAGGGGCGGGGGGATACAATGAGCAGTTCTTC.

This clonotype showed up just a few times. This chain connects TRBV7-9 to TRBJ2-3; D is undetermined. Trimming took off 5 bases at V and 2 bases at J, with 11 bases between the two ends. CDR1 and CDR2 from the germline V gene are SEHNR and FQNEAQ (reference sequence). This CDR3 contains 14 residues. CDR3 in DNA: TGTGCCAGCAGCGTGGACGGATACACAGATACGCAGTATTTT. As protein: CASSVDGYTDTQYF. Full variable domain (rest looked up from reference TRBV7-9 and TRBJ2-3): DTGVSQNPRHKITKRGQNVTFRCDPISEHNRLYWYRQTLGQGPEFLTYFQNEAQLEKSRLLSDRFSAERPKGSFSTLEIQRTEQGDSAMYLCASSVDGYTDTQYFGPGTRLTVL.

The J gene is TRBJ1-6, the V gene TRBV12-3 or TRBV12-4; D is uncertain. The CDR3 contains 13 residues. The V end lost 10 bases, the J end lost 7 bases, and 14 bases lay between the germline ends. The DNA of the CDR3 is TGTGCCACCAGCCGGGAGCCGAATTCACCCCTCCACTTT. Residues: CATSREPNSPLHF.

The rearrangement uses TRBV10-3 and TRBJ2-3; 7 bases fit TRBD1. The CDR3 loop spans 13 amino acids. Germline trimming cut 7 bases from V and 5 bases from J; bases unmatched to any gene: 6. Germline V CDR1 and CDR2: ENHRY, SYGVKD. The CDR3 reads CAITEGGGDTQYF. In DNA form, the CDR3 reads TGTGCCATCACCGAAGGGGGCGGAGATACGCAGTATTTT.

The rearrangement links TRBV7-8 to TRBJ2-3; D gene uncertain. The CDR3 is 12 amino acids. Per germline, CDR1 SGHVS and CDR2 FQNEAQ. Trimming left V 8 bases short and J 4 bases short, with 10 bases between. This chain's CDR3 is CASGRFSDTQYF. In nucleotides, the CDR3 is TGTGCCAGCGGAAGGTTTTCAGATACGCAGTATTTT. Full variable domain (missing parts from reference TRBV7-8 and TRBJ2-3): GAGVSQSPRYKVAKRGQDVALRCDPISGHVSLFWYQQALGQGPEFLTYFQNEAQLDKSGLPSDRFFAERPEGSVSTLKIQRTQQEDSAVYLCASGRFSDTQYFGPGTRLTVL.

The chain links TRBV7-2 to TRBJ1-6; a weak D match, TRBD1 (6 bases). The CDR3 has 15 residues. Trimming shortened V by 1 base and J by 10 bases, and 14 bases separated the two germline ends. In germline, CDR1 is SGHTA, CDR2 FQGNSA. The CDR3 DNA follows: TGTGCCAGCAGCTTAGTACAGACAGGTCGATCACCCCTCCACTTT. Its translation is CASSLVQTGRSPLHF.

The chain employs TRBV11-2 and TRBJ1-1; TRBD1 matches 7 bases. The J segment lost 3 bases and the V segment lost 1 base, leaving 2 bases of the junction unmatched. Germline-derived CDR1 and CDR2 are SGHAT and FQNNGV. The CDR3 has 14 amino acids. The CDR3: CASSLGGGYTEAFF. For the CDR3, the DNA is TGTGCCAGCAGCTTAGGAGGGGGCTACACTGAAGCTTTCTTT.

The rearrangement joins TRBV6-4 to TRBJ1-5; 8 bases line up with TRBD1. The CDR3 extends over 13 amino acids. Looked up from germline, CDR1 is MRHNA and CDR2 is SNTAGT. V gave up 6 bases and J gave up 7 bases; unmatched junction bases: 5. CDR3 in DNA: TGTGCCAGCAGCCGTCAGGGGGCCCAGCCCCAGCATTTT. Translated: CASSRQGAQPQHF.

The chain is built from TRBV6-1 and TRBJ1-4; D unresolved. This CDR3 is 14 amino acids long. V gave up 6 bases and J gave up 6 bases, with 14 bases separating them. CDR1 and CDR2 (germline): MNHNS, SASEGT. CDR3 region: CASRSTGGDEKLFF. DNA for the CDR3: TGTGCCAGCAGATCGACGGGTGGGGATGAAAAACTGTTTTTT.

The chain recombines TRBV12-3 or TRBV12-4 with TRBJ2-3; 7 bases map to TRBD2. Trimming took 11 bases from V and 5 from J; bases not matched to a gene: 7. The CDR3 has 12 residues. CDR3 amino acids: CASAAGRDTQYF. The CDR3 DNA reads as TGTGCCTCCGCAGCGGGAAGAGATACGCAGTATTTT.

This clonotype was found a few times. The CDR3 DNA reads as TGTGCCAGCAGTCCTCGGACAGGGATCGAGCAGTACGTC. Translated: CASSPRTGIEQYV. V gene TRBV6-5 combines with J gene TRBJ2-7; 8 bases line up with TRBD1. The germline gives CDR1 MNHEY, CDR2 SVGAGI. CDR3 size: 13 residues. The trim removed 5 bases at V and 6 bases at J, leaving 6 bases unmatched.

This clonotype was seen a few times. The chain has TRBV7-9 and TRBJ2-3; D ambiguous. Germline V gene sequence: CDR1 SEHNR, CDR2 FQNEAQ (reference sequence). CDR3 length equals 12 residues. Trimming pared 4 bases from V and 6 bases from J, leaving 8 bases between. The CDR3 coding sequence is TGTGCCAGCAGCTCGGATCAGGATACGCAGTATTTT. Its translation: CASSSDQDTQYF.

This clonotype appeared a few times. CDR3 coding DNA: TGTGCCTGGAGTACGCTAACGGGAAATCAGCCCCAGCATTTT. Amino acid sequence: CAWSTLTGNQPQHF. The V and J genes are TRBV30 and TRBJ1-5; D is unclear. Germline assignment: CDR1 GTSNPN and CDR2 SVGIG (reference sequence). CDR3 size: 14 residues. Trimming took 2 bases from V and 4 from J, leaving 12 bases between them.

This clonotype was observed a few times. The CDR3 DNA follows: TGCAGCGTGGGGACGGGGGGGAACACAGATACGCAGTATTTT. Protein product: CSVGTGGNTDTQYF. The rearrangement uses TRBV29-1 and TRBJ2-3; 8 positions match TRBD2. V lost 6 bases to trimming and J lost 2 bases; unmatched junction nucleotides: 7. This CDR3 has 14 residues. Per the germline V gene, CDR1 is SQVTM and CDR2 is ANQGSEA.

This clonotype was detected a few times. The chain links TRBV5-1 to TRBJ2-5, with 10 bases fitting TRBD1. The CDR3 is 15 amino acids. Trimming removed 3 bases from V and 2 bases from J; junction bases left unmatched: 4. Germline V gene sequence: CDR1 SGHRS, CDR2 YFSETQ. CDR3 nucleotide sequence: TGCGCCAGCAGCTGGGGGACAGGGGTTCAAGAGACCCAGTACTTC. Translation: CASSWGTGVQETQYF.

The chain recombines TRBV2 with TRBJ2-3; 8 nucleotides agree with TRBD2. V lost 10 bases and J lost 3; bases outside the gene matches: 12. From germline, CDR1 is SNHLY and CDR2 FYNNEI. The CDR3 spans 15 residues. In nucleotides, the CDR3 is TGTGCCACCTCCCCTGCGGGGGGCTTAACAGATACGCAGTATTTT. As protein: CATSPAGGLTDTQYF. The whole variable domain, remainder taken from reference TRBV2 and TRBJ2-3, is EPEVTQTPSHQVTQMGQEVILRCVPISNHLYFYWYRQILGQKVEFLVSFYNNEISEKSEIFDDQFSVERPDGSNFTLKIRSTKLEDSAMYFCATSPAGGLTDTQYFGPGTRLTVL.

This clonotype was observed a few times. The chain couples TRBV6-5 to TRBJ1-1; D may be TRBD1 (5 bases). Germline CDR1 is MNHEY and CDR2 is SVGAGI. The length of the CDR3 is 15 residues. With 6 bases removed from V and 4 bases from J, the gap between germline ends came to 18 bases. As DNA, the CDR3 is TGTGCCAGCAGACTTGAGCTCAGGGTTCGCACTGAAGCTTTCTTT. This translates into CASRLELRVRTEAFF.

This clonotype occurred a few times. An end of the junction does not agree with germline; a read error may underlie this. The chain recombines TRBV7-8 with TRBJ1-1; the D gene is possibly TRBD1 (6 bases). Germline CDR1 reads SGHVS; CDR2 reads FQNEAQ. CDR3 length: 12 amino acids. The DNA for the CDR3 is TGTGCCAGCAGATTAGGACAGTATGAAGCTTTCTTT. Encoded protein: CASRLGQYEAFF.